This T cell receptor (beta chain) was profiled in a study of memory CD4+ T cells and cytomegalovirus serostatus (dated by TCRdb to between 2019 and 2020). With regard to the full study: The cohort comprised some 35 healthy Belgian adults, 9 CMV seropositive and some 25 CMV seronegative. To replicate a published TCR-based CMV serostatus classifier, the study sequenced CD4+ memory TCRbeta repertoires from a Belgian cohort whose cytomegalovirus serostatus was known. Results and caveats for the whole study, not just this receptor: Only CD4+CD45RO+ memory cells were sequenced, in contrast to the original study, which included naive and memory CD4+ and CD8+ populations. Among the 150 or so previously reported CMV-associated TCRbeta sequences, some 67 showed up in the CD4+ memory repertoires, with each one found in between one and five individuals. CMV serostatus prediction reached a median bootstrapped AUC of around 0.95 with the original framework and approximately 0.92 with a US-trained random forest. On the Belgian cohort, the classifier based on the original framework reached a median bootstrapped AUC of nearly 0.97, with a 95% CI of 0.76-1.00. The results were interpreted as suggesting that the CMV-associated TCR signature is mostly present in the CD4+ memory repertoire.

V is reduced by 2 bases and J by 2 bases, leaving a spacing of 22 bases between them. The CDR3 holds 18 amino acids from the cysteine to the phenylalanine. The only DNA kept is the CDR3, 54 bases in frame from the first base. CDR1 and CDR2, per the germline V gene, are MDHEN and SYDVKM. As for this clone: Its antigen is still unknown. No base qualities exist here, and no much larger clone lies one base off it.

Single viable CD3+CD4+CD8-CD45RO+ cells were sorted as memory CD4+ T cells on a FACSAria II. CMV serostatus was determined with a Roche Elecsys assay detecting serum IgG against CMV pp150, pp28, p38 and p52. Following thawing, total CD4+ T cells were enriched through positive selection using CD4 magnetic microbeads. The samples came from a different study that was designed specifically to examine the CD4+ T cell memory repertoire. Peripheral blood mononuclear cells were isolated and cryopreserved according to standard operating procedures, and serum was stored at -80 degrees C. Staining used CD3-PerCP (BW264/56), CD4-APC (RPA-T4), CD45RO-PE (UCHT1) and CD8-Pacific Orange (3B5) antibodies, with Sytox blue excluding non-viable cells. Genomic DNA was extracted from sorted cells with the Quick-DNA Microprep Kit. Amplification of TCRbeta DNA was done with the immunoSEQ hsTCRbeta kit, following the protocol from the manufacturer. TCRbeta libraries were sequenced on an Illumina MiSeq instrument. On the authors' methods: Following removal of out-of-frame sequences, 2.2 million or so distinct TCRbeta sequences were retained, with an average of about 63,000 per individual. Each individual was scored according to the count of some 160 previously reported CMV-associated TCRbeta sequences and the total productive distinct TCRbeta count. A beta-binomial model was reimplemented in Python, and scikit-learn random forests with default parameters were trained on US cohort data. Classifier performance on the Belgian cohort was summarized as median AUC with percentile confidence intervals calculated over 10,000 bootstrap iterations. The source is immuneACCESS, and TCRdb retained only in-frame sequences with V and J called. Part of the clones is not carried over; for the studies checked, unresolved V genes explain less than half of this, and the remainder is unexplained. That table is the source of V, J and clone size, and D and trimming were worked out from the DNA. The sample table contains 48,000 or so clones; only one count was recorded for more than 70% of them. 0.6% to 0.9% of the sample goes to the ten largest clones.

The source of this sequence is an adult in good health and CMV-seronegative. What was sequenced was memory CD4+ T cells from blood. The chain couples TRBV28 to TRBJ2-7, with TRBD2 tentatively as D gene (6 bases match). The CDR3 region reads CASSLATGRPTRAYEQYF. The nucleotide sequence reads TGTGCCAGCAGTTTAGCCACCGGAAGGCCGACTAGGGCCTACGAGCAGTACTTC.